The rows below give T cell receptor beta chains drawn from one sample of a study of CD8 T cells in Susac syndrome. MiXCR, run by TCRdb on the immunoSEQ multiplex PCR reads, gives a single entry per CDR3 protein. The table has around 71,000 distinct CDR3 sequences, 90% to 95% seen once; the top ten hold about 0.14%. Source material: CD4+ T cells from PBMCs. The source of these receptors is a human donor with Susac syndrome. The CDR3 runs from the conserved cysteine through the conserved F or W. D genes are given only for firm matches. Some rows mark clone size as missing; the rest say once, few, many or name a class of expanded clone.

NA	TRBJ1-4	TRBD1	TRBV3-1	CASSYGTGDGEKLFF	TGTGCCAGCAGCTATGGGACAGGGGATGGCGAAAAACTGTTTTTT
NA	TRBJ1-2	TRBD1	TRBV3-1	CASSRQGDYGYTF	TGTGCCAGCAGCCGACAGGGCGACTATGGCTACACCTTC
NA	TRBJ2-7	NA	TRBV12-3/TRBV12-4	CASSSRQSEQYF	TGTGCCAGCAGCAGCCGCCAATCCGAGCAGTACTTC
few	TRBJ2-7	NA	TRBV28	CASTLGGEGRIVYEQYF	TGTGCCAGCACCCTCGGGGGCGAGGGGCGGATCGTCTACGAGCAGTACTTC
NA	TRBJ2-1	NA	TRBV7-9	CASSLAFGRVPKSYNEQFF	TGTGCCAGCAGCTTAGCGTTCGGCCGAGTCCCTAAGTCCTACAATGAGCAGTTCTTC
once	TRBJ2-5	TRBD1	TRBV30	CAWSMKQGGGETQYF	TGTGCCTGGAGCATGAAACAGGGGGGCGGAGAGACCCAGTACTTC
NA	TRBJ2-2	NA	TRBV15	CATSRSLDRRTGELFF	TGTGCCACCAGCAGATCTCTCGACAGGCGGACCGGGGAGCTGTTTTTT
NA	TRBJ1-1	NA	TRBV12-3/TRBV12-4	CASSGGINTEAFF	TGTGCCAGCAGTGGCGGAATTAACACTGAAGCTTTCTTT
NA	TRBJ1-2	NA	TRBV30	CAWSLGNGYGYTF	TGTGCCTGGAGTCTAGGGAACGGCTATGGCTACACCTTC
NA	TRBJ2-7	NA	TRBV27	CASSLGEKGYF	TGTGCCAGCAGTCTGGGGGAAAAGGGATACTTC
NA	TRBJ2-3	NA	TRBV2	CASSLAGGRYSTDTQYF	TGTGCCAGCAGTCTAGCAGGGGGGCGATATTCCACAGATACGCAGTATTTT
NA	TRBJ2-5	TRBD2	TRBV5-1	CASSKGTSGGPQETQYF	TGCGCCAGCAGCAAAGGGACTAGCGGGGGTCCTCAAGAGACCCAGTACTTC
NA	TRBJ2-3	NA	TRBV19	CASSIGGWGTDTQYF	TGTGCCAGTAGTATAGGGGGCTGGGGCACAGATACGCAGTATTTT
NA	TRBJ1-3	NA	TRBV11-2	CASSFPNGQPYF	TGTGCCAGCAGCTTTCCTAACGGACAGCCCTATTTT
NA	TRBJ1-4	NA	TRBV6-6	CASSYKGFDEKLFF	TGTGCCAGCAGTTACAAGGGGTTTGATGAAAAACTGTTTTTT
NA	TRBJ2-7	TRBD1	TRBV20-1	CSARMGQGSYEQYF	TGCAGTGCTAGAATGGGACAGGGGTCCTACGAGCAGTACTTC
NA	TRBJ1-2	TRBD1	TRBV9	CASSSGGAFYGYTF	TGTGCCAGCAGCTCAGGGGGCGCATTTTATGGCTACACCTTC
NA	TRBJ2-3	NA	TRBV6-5	CASSTRVDTDTQYF	TGTGCCAGCAGTACTCGAGTGGACACAGATACGCAGTATTTT
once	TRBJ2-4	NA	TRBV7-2	CASSLALGREDGIQYF	TGTGCCAGCAGCTTAGCCCTTGGCAGGGAGGATGGCATTCAGTACTTC
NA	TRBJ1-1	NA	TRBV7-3	CASSSQGTNTEAFF	TGTGCCAGCAGCTCCCAGGGTACGAACACTGAAGCTTTCTTT
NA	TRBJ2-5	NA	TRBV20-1	CSAEGGGETQYF	TGCAGTGCTGAGGGGGGAGGGGAGACCCAGTACTTC
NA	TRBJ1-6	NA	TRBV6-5	CASSYSGQNYNSPLHF	TGTGCCAGCAGTTACTCTGGCCAGAACTATAATTCACCCCTCCACTTT
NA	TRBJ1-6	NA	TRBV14	CASSQDYIFYGDLYNSPLHF	TGTGCCAGCAGCCAAGATTATATTTTTTACGGGGATCTCTATAATTCACCCCTCCACTTT
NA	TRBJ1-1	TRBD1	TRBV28	CASNPGTGAYWRTEAFF	TGTGCCAGCAACCCAGGGACAGGGGCTTATTGGAGGACTGAAGCTTTCTTT
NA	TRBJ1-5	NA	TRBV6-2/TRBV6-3	CASSDTLMRGGEPQHF	TGTGCCAGCAGTGACACCCTTATGAGGGGAGGGGAGCCCCAGCATTTT
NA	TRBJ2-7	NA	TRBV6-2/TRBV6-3	CASLPDRGAEQYF	TGTGCCAGCCTCCCGGATCGAGGGGCCGAGCAGTACTTC
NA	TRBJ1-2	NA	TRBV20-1	CSARDMADYGYTF	TGCAGTGCTAGAGATATGGCCGACTATGGCTACACCTTC
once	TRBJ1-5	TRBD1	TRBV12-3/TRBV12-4	CASRGQVTVSNQPQHF	TGTGCCAGCAGAGGACAGGTTACGGTAAGCAATCAGCCCCAGCATTTT
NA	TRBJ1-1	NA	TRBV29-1	CSVEEKNTEAFF	TGCAGCGTTGAAGAAAAGAACACTGAAGCTTTCTTT
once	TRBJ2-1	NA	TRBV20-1	CSARDPRGYNEQFF	TGCAGTGCTAGGGATCCACGGGGCTACAATGAGCAGTTCTTC
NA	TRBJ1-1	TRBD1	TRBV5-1	CASSVRTGGSTEAFF	TGCGCCAGCAGCGTTAGGACAGGGGGCAGCACTGAAGCTTTCTTT
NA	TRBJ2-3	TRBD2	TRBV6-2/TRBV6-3	CASSSHSGGRRDTQYF	TGTGCCAGCAGTTCTCATAGCGGGGGACGAAGAGATACGCAGTATTTT
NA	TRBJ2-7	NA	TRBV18	CASSFIRTAPYEQYF	TGTGCCAGCTCATTTATCAGGACAGCGCCCTACGAGCAGTACTTC
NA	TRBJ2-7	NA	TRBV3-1	CASSAGTIYEQYF	TGTGCCAGCAGCGCCGGGACAATTTACGAGCAGTACTTC
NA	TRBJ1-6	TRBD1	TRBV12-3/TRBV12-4	CASSFGRTGNNSPLHF	TGTGCCAGCAGCTTCGGGAGGACAGGCAATAATTCACCCCTCCACTTT
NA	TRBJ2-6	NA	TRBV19	CASMEGASGANVLTF	TGTGCCAGTATGGAGGGGGCCTCTGGGGCCAACGTCCTGACTTTC
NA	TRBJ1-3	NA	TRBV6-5	CASSRTHGNTIYF	TGTGCCAGCAGTCGGACGCATGGAAACACCATATATTTT
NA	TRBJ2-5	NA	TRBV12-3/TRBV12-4	CASSPTRLETQYF	TGTGCCAGCAGCCCCACTAGATTGGAGACCCAGTACTTC
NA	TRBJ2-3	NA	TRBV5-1	CASSLVSQEGTQYF	TGCGCCAGCAGCTTGGTTTCTCAGGAGGGTACGCAGTATTTT
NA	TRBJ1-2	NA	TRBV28	CASSLQVIGDGYTF	TGTGCCAGCAGTTTACAGGTTATAGGAGATGGCTACACCTTC
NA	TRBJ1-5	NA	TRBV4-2	CASSQAWGANQPQHF	TGTGCCAGCAGCCAAGCTTGGGGCGCTAATCAGCCCCAGCATTTT
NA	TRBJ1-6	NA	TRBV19	CASSIDRGVDSSPLHF	TGTGCCAGTAGTATAGATCGAGGGGTGGACAGCTCACCCCTCCACTTT
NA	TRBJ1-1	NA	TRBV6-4	CASSRQANTEAFF	TGTGCCAGCAGTCGACAGGCGAACACTGAAGCTTTCTTT
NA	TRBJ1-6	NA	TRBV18	CASSLIRGPIGKSGDSPLHF	TGTGCCAGCTCACTTATTCGAGGTCCGATTGGGAAATCAGGGGATTCACCCCTCCACTTT
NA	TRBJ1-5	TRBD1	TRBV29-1	CSVGDRGEFQPQHF	TGCAGCGTGGGGGACAGGGGAGAATTTCAGCCCCAGCATTTT
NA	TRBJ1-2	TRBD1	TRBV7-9	CASSPRDRVDYGYTF	TGTGCCAGCAGCCCCAGGGACAGGGTGGACTATGGCTACACCTTC
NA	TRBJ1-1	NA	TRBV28	CASRRGPEAFF	TGTGCCAGTCGCAGGGGACCTGAAGCTTTCTTT
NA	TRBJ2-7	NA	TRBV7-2	CASTSQAGLSYEQYF	TGTGCCAGCACCTCTCAGGCGGGTCTCTCCTACGAGCAGTACTTC
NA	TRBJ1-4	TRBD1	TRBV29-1	CSVTGRNEKLFF	TGCAGCGTGACAGGGAGAAATGAAAAACTGTTTTTT
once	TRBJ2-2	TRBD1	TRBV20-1	CSAPGQGRSGELFF	TGCAGTGCGCCGGGACAGGGACGTTCCGGGGAGCTGTTTTTT
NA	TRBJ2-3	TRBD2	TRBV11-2	CASSLNPSGADTQYF	TGTGCCAGCAGCTTAAATCCTAGCGGAGCAGATACGCAGTATTTT
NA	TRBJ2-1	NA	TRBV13	CASSSGSSYNEQFF	TGTGCCAGCAGCTCAGGGAGCTCCTACAATGAGCAGTTCTTC
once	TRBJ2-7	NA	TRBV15	CATSTETGYTYEQYF	TGTGCCACCAGCACCGAAACAGGGTACACCTACGAGCAGTACTTC
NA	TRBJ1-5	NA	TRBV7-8	CASSLAWGLSNQPQHF	TGTGCCAGCAGCTTAGCGTGGGGGCTTAGCAATCAGCCCCAGCATTTT
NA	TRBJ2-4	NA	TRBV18	CASSPQGEAGKNIQYF	TGTGCCAGCTCACCACAGGGGGAAGCGGGGAAAAACATTCAGTACTTC
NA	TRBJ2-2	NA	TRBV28	CASSFNAGELFF	TGTGCCAGCAGTTTCAATGCCGGGGAGCTGTTTTTT
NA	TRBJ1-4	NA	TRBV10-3	CAISTGPTNEKLFF	TGTGCCATCAGCACCGGACCAACTAATGAAAAACTGTTTTTT